Reported below is one T cell receptor (beta chain). Antigen unknown. Other DNA sequences in the sample encode the same CDR3. This entry comes from a study of long-term antiretroviral therapy in people with HIV. Study findings and constraints: Patients on ART gained diversity, which nonetheless stayed below transplant donor controls.

V lost 6 bases, J lost 5 bases, and 11 bases lay in between. Germline loops: CDR1 MNHNY, CDR2 SVGAGI (reference sequence). CDR3 length: 13 amino acids. Investigators performed immunoSEQ version v3.0 at survey level. Sequencing aimed at 40,000-50,000 T-cell genomes per sample. Clones were read by immunoSEQ multiplex PCR, and TCRdb kept only the in-frame ones, dropping some. Among about 30,000 clones listed, approximately 78% were seen once. One or more pre-ART and two or more post-ART PBMC samples were available from each donor. Material: unsorted PBMCs, obtained 1.5 years before starting antiretroviral therapy. The receptor comes from a man younger than 35 with HIV. The chain combines TRBV6-6 with TRBJ1-5; D perhaps matches TRBD1 (5 bases). The CDR3 sequence is CASSDDRYQPQHF. The CDR3 DNA follows: TGTGCCAGCAGCGACGACAGATATCAGCCCCAGCATTTT.